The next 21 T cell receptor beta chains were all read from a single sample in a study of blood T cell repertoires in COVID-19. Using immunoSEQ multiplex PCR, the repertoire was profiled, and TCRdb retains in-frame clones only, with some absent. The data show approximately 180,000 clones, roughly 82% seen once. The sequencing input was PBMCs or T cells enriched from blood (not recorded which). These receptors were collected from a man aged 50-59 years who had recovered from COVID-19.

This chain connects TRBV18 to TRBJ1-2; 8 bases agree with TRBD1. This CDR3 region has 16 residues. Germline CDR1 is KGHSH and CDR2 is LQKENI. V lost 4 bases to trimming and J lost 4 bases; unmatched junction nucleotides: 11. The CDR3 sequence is CASSLGTGGVFYGYTF. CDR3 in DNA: TGTGCCAGCTCACTAGGAACAGGGGGAGTCTTCTATGGCTACACCTTC. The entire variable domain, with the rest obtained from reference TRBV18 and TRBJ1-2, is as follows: NAGVMQNPRHLVRRRGQEARLRCSPMKGHSHVYWYRQLPEEGLKFMVYLQKENIIDESGMPKERFSAEFPKEGPSILRIQQVVRGDSAAYFCASSLGTGGVFYGYTFGSGTRLTVV.

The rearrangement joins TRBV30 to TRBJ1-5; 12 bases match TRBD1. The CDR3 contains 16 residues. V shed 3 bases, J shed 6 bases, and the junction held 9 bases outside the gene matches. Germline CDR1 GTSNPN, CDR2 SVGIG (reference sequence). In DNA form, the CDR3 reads TGTGCCTGGAGCCCCCCCGGGACAGGGGGCGGTCAGCCCCAGCATTTT. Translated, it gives CAWSPPGTGGGQPQHF.

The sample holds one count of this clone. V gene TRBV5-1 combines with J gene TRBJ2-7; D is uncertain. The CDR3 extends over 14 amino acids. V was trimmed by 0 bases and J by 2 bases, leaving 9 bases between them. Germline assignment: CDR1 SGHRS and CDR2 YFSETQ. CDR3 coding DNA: TGCGCCAGCAGCTTGGAGGCAGGCACCTACGAGCAGTACTTC. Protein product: CASSLEAGTYEQYF.

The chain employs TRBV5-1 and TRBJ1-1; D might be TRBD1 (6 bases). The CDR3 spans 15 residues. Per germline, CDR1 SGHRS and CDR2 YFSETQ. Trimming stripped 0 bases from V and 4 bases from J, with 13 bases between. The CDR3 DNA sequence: TGCGCCAGCAGCTTGGAGTTTCAGGGGAGCACTGAAGCTTTCTTT. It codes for CASSLEFQGSTEAFF.

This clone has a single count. CDR3 region: CASSGAQSGTPSYEQYF. The DNA of the CDR3 is TGTGCCAGCAGCGGCGCCCAAAGCGGGACACCTTCCTACGAGCAGTACTTC. The chain couples TRBV11-2 to TRBJ2-7; D might be TRBD2 (7 bases). This CDR3 is built from 17 residues. Germline V gene data show CDR1 as SGHAT and CDR2 as FQNNGV. V lost 5 bases and J lost 1, with 21 bases in between.

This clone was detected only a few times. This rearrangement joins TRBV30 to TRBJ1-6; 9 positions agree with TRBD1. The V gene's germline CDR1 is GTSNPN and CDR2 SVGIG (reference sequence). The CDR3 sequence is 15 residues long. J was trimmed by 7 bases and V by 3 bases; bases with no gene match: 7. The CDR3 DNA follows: TGTGCCTGGAGGAGCCCCGGGACAGGGAATTCACCCCTCCACTTT. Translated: CAWRSPGTGNSPLHF.

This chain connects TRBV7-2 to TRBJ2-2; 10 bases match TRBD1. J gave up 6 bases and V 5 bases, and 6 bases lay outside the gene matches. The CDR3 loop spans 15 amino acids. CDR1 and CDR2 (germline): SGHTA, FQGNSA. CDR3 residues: CASSRGTGVAGELFF. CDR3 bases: TGTGCCAGCAGCCGCGGGACAGGGGTGGCCGGGGAGCTGTTTTTT.

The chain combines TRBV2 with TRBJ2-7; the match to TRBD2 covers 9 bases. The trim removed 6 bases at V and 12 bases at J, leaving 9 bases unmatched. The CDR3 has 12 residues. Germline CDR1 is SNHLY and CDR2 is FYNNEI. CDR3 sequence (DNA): TGTGCCAGCAGGAGGGGGACTAGCATTTGGTACTTC. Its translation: CASRRGTSIWYF.

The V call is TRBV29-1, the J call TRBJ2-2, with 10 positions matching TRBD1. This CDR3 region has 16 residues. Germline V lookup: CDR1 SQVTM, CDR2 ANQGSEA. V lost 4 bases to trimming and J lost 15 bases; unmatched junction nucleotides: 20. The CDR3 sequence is CSVGSLGTGALILLFF. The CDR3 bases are TGCAGCGTTGGTTCTCTGGGGACAGGGGCCCTAATTTTGTTGTTTTTT.

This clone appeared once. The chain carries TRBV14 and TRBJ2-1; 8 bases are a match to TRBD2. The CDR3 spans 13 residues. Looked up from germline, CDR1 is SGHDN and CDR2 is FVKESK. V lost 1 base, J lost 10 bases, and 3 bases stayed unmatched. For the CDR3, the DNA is TGTGCCAGCAGCCAAGCGGGGGGGACCGAGCAGTTCTTC. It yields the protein CASSQAGGTEQFF.

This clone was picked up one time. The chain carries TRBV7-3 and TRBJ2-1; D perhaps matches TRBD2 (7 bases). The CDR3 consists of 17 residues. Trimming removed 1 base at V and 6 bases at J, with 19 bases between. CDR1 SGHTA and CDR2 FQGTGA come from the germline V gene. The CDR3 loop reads CASSLMSAGATSNEQFF. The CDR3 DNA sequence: TGTGCCAGCAGCTTAATGAGTGCGGGGGCGACTTCCAATGAGCAGTTCTTC.

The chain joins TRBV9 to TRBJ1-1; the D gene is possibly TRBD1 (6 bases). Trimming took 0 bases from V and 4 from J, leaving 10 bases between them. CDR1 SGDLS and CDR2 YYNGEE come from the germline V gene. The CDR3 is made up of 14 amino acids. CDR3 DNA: TGTGCCAGCAGCGTAGACAGGGCAAGCACTGAAGCTTTCTTT. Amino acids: CASSVDRASTEAFF.

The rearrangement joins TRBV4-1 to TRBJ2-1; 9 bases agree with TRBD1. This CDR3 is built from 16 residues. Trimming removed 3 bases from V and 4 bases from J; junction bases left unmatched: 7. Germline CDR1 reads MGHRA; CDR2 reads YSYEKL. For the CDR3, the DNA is TGCGCCAGCAGCCAGACACAGGGGGCCTGGTACAATGAGCAGTTCTTC. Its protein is CASSQTQGAWYNEQFF.

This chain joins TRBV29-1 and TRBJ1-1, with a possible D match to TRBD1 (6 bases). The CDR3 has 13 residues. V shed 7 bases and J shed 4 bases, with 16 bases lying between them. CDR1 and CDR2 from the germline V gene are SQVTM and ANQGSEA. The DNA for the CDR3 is TGCAGCGCTGGGGACACTACAAGCACTGAAGCTTTCTTT. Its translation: CSAGDTTSTEAFF.

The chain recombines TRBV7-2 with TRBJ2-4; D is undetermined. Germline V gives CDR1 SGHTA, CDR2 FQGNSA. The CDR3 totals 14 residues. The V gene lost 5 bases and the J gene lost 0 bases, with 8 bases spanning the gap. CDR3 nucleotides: TGTGCCAGCAGCCGGAGAGTAGCCAAAAACATTCAGTACTTC. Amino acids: CASSRRVAKNIQYF.

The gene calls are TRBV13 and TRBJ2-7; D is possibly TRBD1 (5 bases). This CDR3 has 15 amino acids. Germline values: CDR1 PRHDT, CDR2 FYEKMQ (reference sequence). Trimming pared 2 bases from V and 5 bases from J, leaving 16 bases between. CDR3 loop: CASSLPRWGNHEQYF. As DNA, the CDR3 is TGTGCCAGCAGCTTACCTCGGTGGGGCAATCACGAGCAGTACTTC. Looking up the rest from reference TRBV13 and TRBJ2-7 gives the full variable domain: AAGVIQSPRHLIKEKRETATLKCYPIPRHDTVYWYQQGPGQDPQFLISFYEKMQSDKGSIPDRFSAQQFSDYHSELNMSSLELGDSALYFCASSLPRWGNHEQYFGPGTRLTVT.

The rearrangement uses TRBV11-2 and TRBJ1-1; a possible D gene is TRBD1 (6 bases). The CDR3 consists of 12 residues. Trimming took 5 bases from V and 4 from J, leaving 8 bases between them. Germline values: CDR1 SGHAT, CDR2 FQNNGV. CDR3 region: CASSTGFTEAFF. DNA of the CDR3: TGTGCCAGCAGCACAGGGTTCACTGAAGCTTTCTTT. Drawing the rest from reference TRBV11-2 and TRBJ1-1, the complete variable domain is EAGVAQSPRYKIIEKRQSVAFWCNPISGHATLYWYQQILGQGPKLLIQFQNNGVVDDSQLPKDRFSAERLKGVDSTLKIQPAKLEDSAVYLCASSTGFTEAFFGQGTRLTVV.

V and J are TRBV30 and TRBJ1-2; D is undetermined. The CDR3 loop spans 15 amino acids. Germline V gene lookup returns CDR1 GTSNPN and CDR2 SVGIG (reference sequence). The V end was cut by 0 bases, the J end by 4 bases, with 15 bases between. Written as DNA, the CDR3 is TGTGCCTGGAGTGTATTGAGAACTCCCGGCTATGGCTACACCTTC. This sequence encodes CAWSVLRTPGYGYTF.

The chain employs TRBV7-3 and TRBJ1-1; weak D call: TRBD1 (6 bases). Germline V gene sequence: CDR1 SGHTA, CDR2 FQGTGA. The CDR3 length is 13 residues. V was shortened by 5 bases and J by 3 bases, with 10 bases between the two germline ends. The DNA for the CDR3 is TGTGCCAGCAGCCTGGACAGTGACACTGAAGCTTTCTTT. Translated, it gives CASSLDSDTEAFF.

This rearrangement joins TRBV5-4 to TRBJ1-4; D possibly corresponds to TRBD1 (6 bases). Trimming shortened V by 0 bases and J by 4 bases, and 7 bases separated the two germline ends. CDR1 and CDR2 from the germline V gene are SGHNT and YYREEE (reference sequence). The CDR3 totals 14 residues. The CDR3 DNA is TGTGCCAGCAGCTTGGGGGGGCTTAATGAAAAACTGTTTTTT. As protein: CASSLGGLNEKLFF.

This CDR3 is CASRLGQGMNTEAFF. The CDR3 DNA follows: TGTGCCAGCAGATTGGGACAGGGGATGAACACTGAAGCTTTCTTT. This sequence joins TRBV6-5 and TRBJ1-1; 10 positions agree with TRBD1. Germline V lookup: CDR1 MNHEY, CDR2 SVGAGI. CDR3 length: 15 residues. V shed 6 bases and J 0 bases; nucleotides not matched to a gene: 4.